Below, 30 T cell receptor beta chains from the same sample are listed, as sequenced in a study of kidney transplant recipient with SARS-CoV-2 infection. TCRdb redid the calling of the reads with MiXCR, one entry per CDR3 protein. The table records under 250,000 distinct CDR3 sequences, about 28% of them present only once. The sample in question was a blood sample, obtained at baseline and around day 110 from a kidney transplant recipient. The receptors stem from a male patient aged 25 to 39 who had COVID-19 and was a kidney transplant recipient. Some T cells may be graft donor cells.

There are many counts of this clonotype. This sequence joins TRBV6-6 and TRBJ1-6; 9 bases match TRBD1. The CDR3 contains 15 residues. V shed 6 bases, J shed 9 bases, and the junction held 9 bases outside the gene matches. Germline CDR1 reads MNHNY; CDR2 reads SVGAGI (reference sequence). This CDR3 is CASRGTGQGRSPLHF. CDR3 sequence (DNA): TGTGCCAGCAGGGGGACGGGACAGGGCCGTTCACCCCTCCACTTT.

Concerning this clonotype itself: This may be a read error, as it is one base from a much larger clone. J is TRBJ1-1 and V is TRBV6-5; D is possibly TRBD1 (6 bases). CDR3 length: 12 residues. V lost 7 bases and J 11 bases, leaving 17 bases between the germline ends. Per germline, CDR1 MNHEY and CDR2 SVGAGI. CDR3 nucleotides: TGTGCCAGCACGATGAGGGGGGTCGAGGCTTTCTTT. Protein sequence: CASTMRGVEAFF.

This clonotype was counted at least ten times. This chain uses TRBV20-1 with TRBJ1-1, with D uncertain. The V end was cut by 6 bases, the J end by 1 base, with 12 bases between. The CDR3 runs 13 residues. The germline CDR1 and CDR2 sequences are DFQATT and SNEGSKA (reference sequence). The CDR3 nucleotides read TGCAGTGCCGGAGGACGCCAGAACACTGAAGCTTTCTTT. It codes for CSAGGRQNTEAFF.

This clonotype was seen ten or more times. The chain recombines TRBV3-1 with TRBJ1-1; D unresolved. The germline V gene encodes CDR1 LGHDT and CDR2 YNNKEL (reference sequence). V gave up 0 bases and J gave up 0 bases, with 14 bases separating them. There are 17 residues in the CDR3. The CDR3 spells CASSQDGTETLNTEAFF. The CDR3 bases are TGTGCCAGCAGCCAAGATGGAACAGAGACACTGAACACTGAAGCTTTCTTT.

The sample holds many counts of this clonotype. V is TRBV30 and J is TRBJ1-4; TRBD1 matches at 7 bases. J was trimmed by 7 bases and V by 2 bases; bases with no gene match: 10. The length of the CDR3 is 15 residues. CDR1 is GTSNPN, CDR2 SVGIG, per germline (reference sequence). As DNA, the CDR3 is TGTGCCTGGAGTCCGGAACAGGGGCGGTTTGAAAAACTGTTTTTT. Translation: CAWSPEQGRFEKLFF.

This clonotype was seen ten or more times. The chain combines TRBV9 with TRBJ1-1; D possibly corresponds to TRBD1 (5 bases). This CDR3 contains 15 residues. CDR1 SGDLS and CDR2 YYNGEE come from the germline V gene. Trimming removed 0 bases from V and 2 bases from J, with 11 bases in between. In DNA form, the CDR3 reads TGTGCCAGCAGCGTAGGTGGCAGGGCAAACACTGAAGCTTTCTTT. This sequence encodes CASSVGGRANTEAFF. Full variable domain (outside the CDR3, taken from reference TRBV9 and TRBJ1-1): DSGVTQTPKHLITATGQRVTLRCSPRSGDLSVYWYQQSLDQGLQFLIQYYNGEERAKGNILERFSAQQFPDLHSELNLSSLELGDSALYFCASSVGGRANTEAFFGQGTRLTVV.

This clonotype occurred a few times. The CDR3 loop is CASSTPRSMRKTYGYTF. As DNA, the CDR3 is TGTGCCAGCAGTACGCCCCGCTCTATGCGAAAGACCTATGGCTACACCTTC. This chain links TRBV6-1 with TRBJ1-2; D is unclear. In germline, CDR1 is MNHNS, CDR2 SASEGT. V lost 5 bases and J 4 bases, leaving 23 bases between the germline ends. The CDR3 runs to 17 residues.

This clonotype was seen ten or more times. This chain uses TRBV20-1 with TRBJ1-3; D is perhaps TRBD1 (5 bases). Trimming pared 2 bases from V and 7 bases from J, leaving 15 bases between. CDR3 length: 14 residues. CDR1 and CDR2 from the germline V gene are DFQATT and SNEGSKA (reference sequence). The CDR3 is CSARKEGPGNTIYF. CDR3 DNA sequence: TGCAGTGCTAGAAAGGAGGGGCCCGGCAACACCATATATTTT.

This clonotype was detected ten times or more. This chain joins TRBV30 and TRBJ1-2, with 9 positions matching TRBD1. Germline V gives CDR1 GTSNPN, CDR2 SVGIG (reference sequence). The V gene end was trimmed by 4 bases and the J gene end by 7 bases; junction bases not matched to a gene: 7. The CDR3 has 13 residues. CDR3 nucleotides: TGTGCCTGGACCAACACAGGGGGCGTTGGCTACACCTTC. Amino acids: CAWTNTGGVGYTF.

This clonotype was seen ten or more times. This chain connects TRBV20-1 to TRBJ2-1, with 11 positions matching TRBD2. The V gene's germline CDR1 is DFQATT and CDR2 SNEGSKA (reference sequence). V lost 0 bases and J lost 7; bases outside the gene matches: 8. This CDR3 spans 16 amino acids. As DNA, the CDR3 is TGCAGTGCTAGAGAAATAGCGGGAGGGGATGGGAATGAGCAGTTCTTC. It encodes CSAREIAGGDGNEQFF.

The chain carries TRBV11-2 and TRBJ1-2, with no clear D. CDR1 and CDR2 (germline): SGHAT, FQNNGV. The ends were cut back, 4 bases at V and 4 bases at J, with 22 bases in the middle. CDR3 length: 17 residues. This CDR3 reads CASSSYETSRRTYGYTF. The DNA of the CDR3 is TGTGCCAGCAGCTCTTACGAAACAAGCAGAAGGACCTATGGCTACACCTTC.

A remark on this clonotype: A read error is possible here, since a much larger clone lies one base away. V and J are TRBV25-1 and TRBJ1-2; D is uncertain. The CDR3 runs 17 residues. V gave up 4 bases and J gave up 6 bases, with 24 bases separating them. From germline, CDR1 is MGHDK and CDR2 SYGVNS. The CDR3 nucleotides read TGTGCCAGCAGTGTCGTAGGAGAACTGGGAAAGACCCATGGCTACACCTTC. Translation: CASSVVGELGKTHGYTF.

There are many counts of this clonotype. This chain links TRBV19 with TRBJ1-2; no reliable D call. V was trimmed by 5 bases and J by 4 bases, leaving 23 bases between them. The CDR3 has 17 residues. The germline V gene encodes CDR1 LNHDA and CDR2 SQIVND (reference sequence). The CDR3 reads CASSDGTTNRKTYGYTF. The CDR3 nucleotides read TGTGCCAGTAGTGACGGAACGACAAATCGAAAGACCTATGGCTACACCTTC.

The table lists this clonotype with many counts. This rearrangement joins TRBV6-2 or TRBV6-3 to TRBJ1-2; 8 positions match TRBD1. The germline V gene encodes CDR1 MNHEY and CDR2 SVGEGT. The CDR3 has 13 residues. V was clipped by 7 bases and J by 8 bases; unmatched bases: 9. CDR3 sequence: CASTTGTGGGYTF. The CDR3 nucleotides read TGTGCCAGCACCACTGGGACAGGAGGAGGCTACACCTTC.

To note about this clonotype: This may stem from a read error, because a much larger clone lies one nucleotide away. V gene TRBV6-1 combines with J gene TRBJ2-7; the D call may be TRBD1 or TRBD2 (5 bases each). Germline loops: CDR1 MNHNS, CDR2 SASEGT. With 3 bases removed from V and 2 bases from J, the gap between germline ends came to 11 bases. CDR3 length: 14 amino acids. The CDR3 coding sequence is TGTGCCAGCAGTGATGAGGGGCCTGCCTACGAGCAGTACTTC. Protein: CASSDEGPAYEQYF.

This clonotype appeared a few times. The rearrangement joins TRBV7-9 to TRBJ2-6; 11 bases line up with TRBD1. Germline V gene data show CDR1 as SEHNR and CDR2 as FQNEAQ (reference sequence). Losses at the gene ends were 4 bases for V and 3 bases for J; bases not matched to a gene: 14. CDR3 length: 20 amino acids. The CDR3 reads CASSSSTTGQGVGGANVLTF. The DNA for the CDR3 is TGTGCCAGCAGCTCCTCAACGACGGGACAGGGGGTAGGTGGGGCCAACGTCCTGACTTTC.

At least ten counts were recorded for this clonotype. V and J are TRBV11-2 and TRBJ1-2; D unresolved. The CDR3 has 17 residues. The germline V gene encodes CDR1 SGHAT and CDR2 FQNNGV. The ends were cut back, 5 bases at V and 4 bases at J, with 23 bases in the middle. CDR3 DNA: TGTGCCAGCAGCGAAACTAAAACAAGCAGAAAGACCTATGGCTACACCTTC. Its protein product is CASSETKTSRKTYGYTF. The complete variable domain, with remaining parts taken from reference TRBV11-2 and TRBJ1-2, reads EAGVAQSPRYKIIEKRQSVAFWCNPISGHATLYWYQQILGQGPKLLIQFQNNGVVDDSQLPKDRFSAERLKGVDSTLKIQPAKLEDSAVYLCASSETKTSRKTYGYTFGSGTRLTVV.

This clonotype was counted many times. The chain links TRBV15 to TRBJ1-2; D gene uncertain. Germline V gives CDR1 LNHNV, CDR2 YYDKDF (reference sequence). V lost 1 base and J 4 bases, leaving 10 bases between the germline ends. The CDR3 sequence is 14 residues long. In DNA form, the CDR3 reads TGTGCCACCAGCAGAGCGACGGCGACCTATGGCTACACCTTC. Translated: CATSRATATYGYTF.

This clonotype was detected ten times or more. V gene TRBV10-1 combines with J gene TRBJ1-2; D call uncertain. CDR1 and CDR2 (germline): WNHNN, SYGVQD (reference sequence). Trimming stripped 5 bases from V and 4 bases from J, with 23 bases between. The CDR3 extends over 17 amino acids. The CDR3 loop is CASSHGQRSRKTYGYTF. CDR3 DNA sequence: TGCGCCAGCAGTCACGGCCAAAGATCGCGAAAGACCTATGGCTACACCTTC.

In regard to this clonotype: Possible read error: a much larger clone is one base away. The gene calls are TRBV5-6 and TRBJ1-5; a weak D match, TRBD1 (6 bases). The CDR3 totals 16 residues. Germline lookup yields CDR1 SGHDT and CDR2 YYEEEE. CDR3 residues: CDSSLQGGRSNQPQHF. CDR3 in DNA: TGTGACAGCAGCTTACAGGGAGGCAGGAGCAATCAGCCCCAGCATTTT.

This clonotype was counted between two and nine times. A much larger clone lies one base from this, so it may be a read error. This rearrangement joins TRBV3-1 to TRBJ1-1; D is unresolved. The CDR3 contains 12 residues. Germline V CDR1 and CDR2: LGHDT, YNNKEL (reference sequence). The CDR3 sequence: CTSSHSTTEAFF. The CDR3 DNA reads as TGTACCAGCAGCCATTCGACAACTGAAGCTTTCTTT.

Ten or more counts support this clonotype. The CDR3 spells CGMRLRITQSRANVLTF. CDR3 nucleotide sequence: TGTGGCATGAGGCTCAGGATAACACAAAGTCGGGCCAACGTCCTGACTTTC. The chain has TRBV8-2 and TRBJ2-6. TRBV8-2 has pseudogene status. This CDR3 has 17 amino acids.

This clonotype was counted at least ten times. V and J are TRBV7-2 and TRBJ2-4; maybe TRBD2 (6 bases). V was trimmed by 5 bases and J by 15 bases, leaving 23 bases between them. This CDR3 spans 14 amino acids. CDR1 is SGHTA, CDR2 FQGNSA, per germline. The CDR3 region is CASSPLSQGGVGYF. Written as DNA, the CDR3 is TGTGCCAGCAGCCCCCTTTCGCAGGGCGGGGTCGGGTACTTC.

The table lists this clonotype with many counts. CDR3 sequence: CASVGNVPGKTYGYTF. The CDR3 DNA is TGTGCCAGCGTGGGAAACGTACCAGGAAAGACCTATGGCTACACCTTC. The chain couples TRBV5-4 to TRBJ1-2; unclear D gene. With 7 bases removed from V and 4 bases from J, the gap between germline ends came to 23 bases. The CDR3 totals 16 residues. CDR1 and CDR2 from the germline V gene are SGHNT and YYREEE (reference sequence).

This clonotype was picked up many times. This chain joins TRBV7-2 and TRBJ1-5; 9 bases align to TRBD1. The germline V gene encodes CDR1 SGHTA and CDR2 FQGNSA. Germline trimming cut 6 bases from V and 0 bases from J; bases unmatched to any gene: 6. CDR3 length: 16 residues. The CDR3 bases are TGTGCCAGCAGTCCCCGGACAGGGGATAGCAATCAGCCCCAGCATTTT. Protein product: CASSPRTGDSNQPQHF. Based on the CDR3 plus reference TRBV7-2 and TRBJ1-5, the full variable domain is GAGVSQSPSNKVTEKGKDVELRCDPISGHTALYWYRQSLGQGLEFLIYFQGNSAPDKSGLPSDRFSAERTGGSVSTLTIQRTQQEDSAVYLCASSPRTGDSNQPQHFGDGTRLSIL.

Comment on this clonotype: A much larger clone is a single base away; this may be a read error. CDR3 residues: CASSWDFPGYEQYF. CDR3 DNA: TGTGCCAGCAGCTGGGACTTCCCAGGGTACGAGCAGTACTTC. The rearrangement uses TRBV3-2 and TRBJ2-7; the table's D call, TRBD2, has no DNA check behind it. TRBV3-2 is annotated as a pseudogene. The CDR3 spans 14 residues.

This clonotype was counted many times. The chain has TRBV27 and TRBJ1-5; 8 bases are a match to TRBD1. The CDR3 runs to 15 residues. Unmatched junction bases numbered 6, after V lost 2 bases and J lost 6 bases. CDR1 and CDR2 (germline): MNHEY, SMNVEV (reference sequence). This CDR3 reads CASSLEGRGPQPQHF. The CDR3 DNA sequence: TGTGCCAGCAGTTTAGAGGGCAGGGGGCCTCAGCCCCAGCATTTT.

As to this clonotype: This may be a read error, as it is one base from a much larger clone. The chain has TRBV6-2 or TRBV6-3 and TRBJ2-1, with D hard to call. The germline gives CDR1 MNHEY, CDR2 SVGEGT. This CDR3 region has 13 residues. Between the trimmed V and J ends, which lost 4 bases and 1 base, there was a span of 5 bases. The CDR3, as DNA: TGTGCCAGCAGTTGGGAATCCTACAATGAGCAGTTCTTC. It specifies CASSWESYNEQFF.

The J gene is TRBJ2-3, the V gene TRBV3-1; either TRBD1 or TRBD2 may fit D (6 bases each). The germline CDR1 and CDR2 sequences are LGHDT and YNNKEL (reference sequence). The CDR3 is 16 amino acids. Trimming removed 0 bases at V and 1 base at J, with 11 bases between. Here the CDR3 reads CASSQDGGPCTDTQYF. For the CDR3, the DNA is TGTGCCAGCAGCCAAGATGGGGGGCCCTGCACAGATACGCAGTATTTT.

Notes on this clonotype: No conserved phenylalanine or tryptophan ends this CDR3, so it is likely a read error. The limits of the CDR3 on the DNA are not certain, so only TCRdb's listed CDR3 is given. The V call is TRBV6-4, the J call TRBJ1-2; the D call of TRBD1 is as the table states it, not checked on the DNA. Both ends counted, the CDR3 spans 17 residues. The V gene's germline CDR1 is MRHNA and CDR2 SNTAGT. CDR3 sequence: CASRYRAAHGKTDGDTC.